The 4 T cell receptor beta chains reported below all come from one sample, sequenced in a study of OX40 agonist ivuxolimab in advanced cancers. Clones were sequenced by immunoSEQ multiplex PCR, and TCRdb holds only the in-frame ones, with some missing. The profile shows around 95,000 clones, approximately 89% of them singletons. The specimen comprised CD4+ or CD8+ T cells sorted from blood, sampled in a trial of the OX40 agonist ivuxolimab. These receptors came from an adult with an advanced solid tumor such as melanoma, head and neck, liver or kidney cancer.

The rearrangement joins TRBV11-3 to TRBJ2-1; the D is unclear. Germline loops: CDR1 SGHNT, CDR2 YENEEA. Deletions cut 3 bases from V and 8 bases from J, with 11 bases between. This CDR3 is 13 amino acids long. In nucleotides, the CDR3 is TGTGCCAGCAGCTTGGCAGGTACGCATGAGCAGTTCTTC. Its translation is CASSLAGTHEQFF.

V gene TRBV28 combines with J gene TRBJ2-7, with 8 positions matching TRBD2. V lost 10 bases and J lost 3; bases outside the gene matches: 14. The CDR3 loop spans 15 amino acids. CDR1 MDHEN and CDR2 SYDVKM come from the germline V gene. In nucleotides, the CDR3 is TGTGCCACCTCCTGGCCGAGCGGGAGCAGCTACGAGCAGTACTTC. This sequence encodes CATSWPSGSSYEQYF.

This clone was counted a single time. The chain has TRBV6-6 and TRBJ2-1; D unresolved. This CDR3 comprises 14 residues. Per germline, CDR1 MNHNY and CDR2 SVGAGI (reference sequence). With 5 bases removed from V and 3 bases from J, the gap between germline ends came to 11 bases. This CDR3 is CASSDLGSYNEQFF. As DNA, the CDR3 is TGTGCCAGCAGTGACCTTGGAAGCTACAATGAGCAGTTCTTC.

This clone was detected only a few times. The V call is TRBV30, the J call TRBJ1-1; no definite D call. CDR3 length: 13 amino acids. Trimming shortened V by 0 bases and J by 0 bases, and 5 bases separated the two germline ends. Germline CDR1 and CDR2: GTSNPN and SVGIG (reference sequence). The CDR3: CAWSVTVNTEAFF. In DNA form, the CDR3 reads TGTGCCTGGAGTGTAACGGTGAACACTGAAGCTTTCTTT.